One sample yielded the 21 T cell receptor beta chains listed below, sequenced in a study of blood T cell repertoires in COVID-19. Sequencing used immunoSEQ multiplex PCR; TCRdb keeps in-frame clones, though not all of them. The sample contains around 260,000 clones, less than 90% of which appear only once. Sequencing input: peripheral blood. These receptors came from a man in his sixties who had recovered from COVID-19.

The chain combines TRBV3-1 (or the pseudogene TRBV3-2) with TRBJ2-3, with 14 bases aligning to TRBD2. The CDR3 is 17 residues long. V lost 0 bases to trimming and J lost 4 bases; unmatched junction nucleotides: 3. CDR1 and CDR2 (germline): LGHDT, YNNKEL (reference sequence). DNA for the CDR3: TGTGCCAGCAGCCAAGATGGGACTAGCGGGGGTTCAGATACGCAGTATTTT. Residues: CASSQDGTSGGSDTQYF.

With regard to this clone: The identical CDR3 is also encoded by other nucleotide sequences in the sample. The chain recombines TRBV3-1 (or the pseudogene TRBV3-2) with TRBJ1-5; 7 bases agree with TRBD1. Germline V lookup: CDR1 LGHDT, CDR2 YNNKEL (reference sequence). The CDR3 is 15 residues long. The V and J ends lost 1 base and 6 bases, in that order; junction bases with no gene match: 6. The CDR3 nucleotides are TGTGCCAGCAGCCAAGGAGGGGGCGCAGGTCAGCCCCAGCATTTT. Residues: CASSQGGGAGQPQHF.

The chain employs TRBV19 and TRBJ2-5; possible D gene TRBD2, 7 bases. Trimming took off 6 bases at V and 5 bases at J, with 16 bases between the two ends. This CDR3 region has 14 residues. The germline CDR1 and CDR2 sequences are LNHDA and SQIVND (reference sequence). CDR3 sequence: CASSPQGRGETQYF. In nucleotides, the CDR3 is TGTGCCAGTAGCCCCCAGGGGCGGGGGGAGACCCAGTACTTC.

The chain is built from TRBV11-3 and TRBJ2-5; 12 nucleotides match TRBD2. Germline CDR1 SGHNT, CDR2 YENEEA. This CDR3 comprises 16 residues. J gave up 5 bases and V 5 bases, and 9 bases lay outside the gene matches. CDR3 residues: CASSAFSSGGAETQYF. The CDR3 nucleotides read TGTGCCAGCAGCGCATTCTCTAGCGGGGGGGCGGAGACCCAGTACTTC. Full variable domain (rest looked up from reference TRBV11-3 and TRBJ2-5): EAGVVQSPRYKIIEKKQPVAFWCNPISGHNTLYWYLQNLGQGPELLIRYENEEAVDDSQLPKDRFSAERLKGVDSTLKIQPAELGDSAVYLCASSAFSSGGAETQYFGPGTRLLVL.

The chain joins TRBV3-1 (or the pseudogene TRBV3-2) to TRBJ1-2; D possibly corresponds to TRBD1 (6 bases). This CDR3 region has 12 residues. Trimming cost V 2 bases and J 8 bases, with 9 bases left between them. CDR1 is LGHDT and CDR2 is YNNKEL in the germline V gene (reference sequence). This CDR3 reads CASSQNTGGYTF. The DNA of the CDR3 is TGTGCCAGCAGCCAAAATACAGGGGGCTACACCTTC.

The chain recombines TRBV7-9 with TRBJ2-2; TRBD1 matches at 7 bases. Germline lookup yields CDR1 SEHNR and CDR2 FQNEAQ (reference sequence). Trimming removed 5 bases from V and 4 bases from J; junction bases left unmatched: 16. The CDR3 has 18 residues. CDR3 amino acids: CASSPPPPDRARTGELFF. As DNA, the CDR3 is TGTGCCAGCAGCCCACCCCCTCCAGACAGGGCTCGCACCGGGGAGCTGTTTTTT.

CDR3 amino acids: CASSSPPGSKSTDTQYF. CDR3 nucleotides: TGTGCCAGCAGCTCCCCCCCGGGAAGCAAAAGCACAGATACGCAGTATTTT. V usage is TRBV9 and J usage is TRBJ2-3; perhaps TRBD2 as D (5 bases). V shed 4 bases and J shed 0 bases, with 18 bases lying between them. The CDR3 is 17 residues long. Germline V gene sequence: CDR1 SGDLS, CDR2 YYNGEE.

The chain employs TRBV7-3 and TRBJ2-3; TRBD1 agrees at 8 bases. This CDR3 is 14 amino acids long. With V trimmed by 3 bases and J by 3 bases, 2 bases remained unmatched. CDR1 SGHTA and CDR2 FQGTGA come from the germline V gene. CDR3 sequence reads: CASSFDRGTDTQYF. The CDR3 nucleotides read TGTGCCAGCAGCTTCGACAGGGGAACAGATACGCAGTATTTT.

The count of this clone is one. The chain recombines TRBV12-3 or TRBV12-4 with TRBJ2-2, with D perhaps matching TRBD1 (6 bases). With 5 bases removed from V and 13 bases from J, the gap between germline ends came to 11 bases. This CDR3 is 11 amino acids long. CDR3 DNA: TGTGCCAGCAGTATACAGGGTGGGCTGTTTTTT. Translation: CASSIQGGLFF.

V is TRBV18 and J is TRBJ2-2, with D perhaps TRBD1 (5 bases). Trimming shortened V by 3 bases and J by 1 base, and 12 bases separated the two germline ends. CDR1 and CDR2 from the germline V gene are KGHSH and LQKENI. The CDR3 spans 16 residues. The DNA of the CDR3 is TGTGCCAGCTCACCCTACAGGACAAAGAACACCGGGGAGCTGTTTTTT. Its translation: CASSPYRTKNTGELFF.

This clone came up once. This chain connects TRBV9 to TRBJ2-3; 8 nucleotides match TRBD2. The CDR3 is made up of 16 amino acids. Germline loops: CDR1 SGDLS, CDR2 YYNGEE. V dropped 4 bases and J dropped 0; count of bases not matched to a gene: 7. CDR3 bases: TGTGCCAGCAGCTCAGGAGGCGGGGGGAGCACAGATACGCAGTATTTT. Translating it yields CASSSGGGGSTDTQYF.

This chain joins TRBV5-1 and TRBJ1-6; D gene uncertain. Per germline, CDR1 SGHRS and CDR2 YFSETQ. Trimming took 2 bases from V and 7 from J, leaving 13 bases between them. There are 15 residues in the CDR3. Written as DNA, the CDR3 is TGCGCCAGCAGCTTCGGGGTATCTGGGAATTCACCCCTCCACTTT. Translation: CASSFGVSGNSPLHF.

The chain uses TRBV14 and TRBJ2-1, with TRBD1 matching over 7 bases. The germline V gene encodes CDR1 SGHDN and CDR2 FVKESK. The CDR3 covers 14 residues. Germline trimming cut 3 bases from V and 3 bases from J; bases unmatched to any gene: 2. DNA for the CDR3: TGTGCCAGCAGCCAGGGACAGAACTACAATGAGCAGTTCTTC. It specifies CASSQGQNYNEQFF.

This chain connects TRBV5-4 to TRBJ1-2; D not certain. CDR1 is SGHNT, CDR2 YYREEE, per germline (reference sequence). This CDR3 contains 13 residues. V was shortened by 0 bases and J by 6 bases, with 9 bases between the two germline ends. In DNA, the CDR3 is TGTGCCAGCAGCTTGGTAGAGGGTAATGGCTACACCTTC. Its translation is CASSLVEGNGYTF.

The chain links TRBV5-4 to TRBJ1-2; TRBD1 agrees at 7 bases. V gave up 4 bases and J gave up 4 bases; unmatched junction bases: 7. Germline V gene data show CDR1 as SGHNT and CDR2 as YYREEE (reference sequence). The CDR3 has 14 amino acids. The chain's CDR3 is CASSPRQGSYGYTF. The DNA for the CDR3 is TGTGCCAGCAGCCCACGACAGGGTTCCTATGGCTACACCTTC.

This clone was detected only once. The rearrangement links TRBV28 to TRBJ1-5, with 8 bases identical to TRBD1. Germline lookup yields CDR1 MDHEN and CDR2 SYDVKM. J lost 1 base, V lost 5 bases, and 7 bases had no gene match. This CDR3 has 16 amino acids. The CDR3 protein is CASSGDRGRSNQPQHF. The CDR3 bases are TGTGCCAGCAGTGGCGACAGGGGCAGAAGCAATCAGCCCCAGCATTTT. Combining the CDR3 with reference TRBV28 and TRBJ1-5 gives the whole variable domain DVKVTQSSRYLVKRTGEKVFLECVQDMDHENMFWYRQDPGLGLRLIYFSYDVKMKEKGDIPEGYSVSREKKERFSLILESASTNQTSMYLCASSGDRGRSNQPQHFGDGTRLSIL.

V and J are TRBV2 and TRBJ2-5; a possible D gene is TRBD1 (5 bases). Germline CDR1 and CDR2: SNHLY and FYNNEI. The CDR3 is 15 amino acids. The V end lost 8 bases, the J end lost 1 base, and 17 bases lay between the germline ends. The CDR3 reads CASGKDQGIQETQYF. Here the CDR3 DNA reads TGTGCCAGCGGTAAGGACCAGGGCATCCAAGAGACCCAGTACTTC.

The chain combines TRBV9 with TRBJ2-1, with TRBD2 as a possible D gene (5 bases). Per the germline V gene, CDR1 is SGDLS and CDR2 is YYNGEE. There are 14 residues in the CDR3. The germline V and J ends were trimmed by 4 bases and 0 bases, with 8 bases remaining between them. CDR3 nucleotide sequence: TGTGCCAGCAGCCCGGGGAGCTCCTACAATGAGCAGTTCTTC. Its translation is CASSPGSSYNEQFF.

This chain connects TRBV28 to TRBJ2-7, with 9 positions matching TRBD1. Per the germline V gene, CDR1 is MDHEN and CDR2 is SYDVKM. Trimming took 10 bases from V and 6 from J; bases not matched to a gene: 10. This CDR3 is 13 amino acids long. CDR3: CATLGQGFGEQYF. CDR3 nucleotide sequence: TGTGCCACGCTAGGACAGGGGTTCGGCGAGCAGTACTTC.

This rearrangement joins TRBV11-1 to TRBJ2-7; the match to TRBD2 covers 13 bases. V shed 5 bases, J shed 3 bases, and the junction held 4 bases outside the gene matches. There are 15 residues in the CDR3. Germline values: CDR1 SGHAT, CDR2 FQDESV (reference sequence). In DNA, the CDR3 is TGTGCCAGCAGCCGGACTAGCGGGAGTGTCTACGAGCAGTACTTC. It translates to CASSRTSGSVYEQYF.

The CDR3 nucleotides are TGCGCCAGCAGCTTGTATGGGGGGTCGGACACTGAAGCTTTCTTT. It encodes CASSLYGGSDTEAFF. V and J are TRBV5-1 and TRBJ1-1, with TRBD1 as a possible D gene (5 bases). V was shortened by 1 base and J by 3 bases, with 13 bases between the two germline ends. The CDR3 is 15 residues long. CDR1 is SGHRS and CDR2 is YFSETQ in the germline V gene.